One and the same sample provided the 2 T cell receptor beta chains below, sequenced in a study of T cells in Graves' hyperthyroidism and ophthalmopathy. RNA transcripts were the template for amplifying TCR beta CDR3 regions. A set of HTBI primers served as the primers for a first-round RT-PCR of the TCR CDR3. In TCRdb, the multiplex PCR reads were re-called with MiXCR into one record per CDR3 protein. The repertoire holds a few hundred thousand distinct CDR3 sequences, with around 15% as singletons. The specimen sequenced was blood. All receptors derive from a woman aged 40 to 50 with Graves' ophthalmopathy.

This clonotype was observed many times. This rearrangement joins TRBV2 to TRBJ2-2; TRBD1 agrees at 8 bases. V lost 4 bases and J lost 5; bases outside the gene matches: 0. CDR1 and CDR2 (germline): SNHLY, FYNNEI. The CDR3 extends over 13 amino acids. The CDR3 is CASSGQGTGELFF. CDR3 in DNA: TGTGCCAGCAGTGGACAGGGGACCGGGGAGCTGTTTTTT. The full variable domain, completed using reference TRBV2 and TRBJ2-2, is EPEVTQTPSHQVTQMGQEVILRCVPISNHLYFYWYRQILGQKVEFLVSFYNNEISEKSEIFDDQFSVERPDGSNFTLKIRSTKLEDSAMYFCASSGQGTGELFFGEGSRLTVL.

This clonotype has ten or more counts. The V gene is TRBV11-2, the J gene TRBJ2-1, with D maybe TRBD2 (5 bases). CDR1 is SGHAT, CDR2 FQNNGV, per germline. Trimming removed 5 bases from V and 1 base from J, with 21 bases in between. CDR3 size: 18 residues. The CDR3 reads CASSPWELGIGSYNEQFF. The CDR3 region has the DNA TGTGCCAGCAGCCCTTGGGAGTTGGGTATTGGGTCCTACAATGAGCAGTTCTTC. Variable domain in full (rest from reference TRBV11-2 and TRBJ2-1): EAGVAQSPRYKIIEKRQSVAFWCNPISGHATLYWYQQILGQGPKLLIQFQNNGVVDDSQLPKDRFSAERLKGVDSTLKIQPAKLEDSAVYLCASSPWELGIGSYNEQFFGPGTRLTVL.